The clone carrying this TCR beta chain has just a few counts. Its specificity is unknown. TCRdb re-derived calls from the reads in MiXCR, one entry per CDR3 protein. The repertoire holds roughly 230,000 distinct CDR3 sequences, with under 8.5% as singletons. This entry comes from a study of T cell repertoires in cytomegalovirus infection. Germline CDR1 is DFQATT and CDR2 is SNEGSKA (reference sequence). CDR3 size: 15 residues. Trimming shortened V by 1 base and J by 4 bases, and 14 bases separated the two germline ends. Findings of the study overall: There were HLA-C-restricted CMV-specific TCR beta clonotypes dominating the ex vivo response.

This clonotype was sampled from a human donor in good health (CMV status not recorded). Some clones in this sample may be carry-over from other donors' samples. The genes are TRBV20-1 and TRBJ1-5, with D possibly matching TRBD1 (5 bases). Sequenced input: PBMCs. The CDR3 reads CSARAPGRTNQPQHF. DNA for the CDR3: TGCAGTGCTAGAGCCCCGGGACGCACTAATCAGCCCCAGCATTTT.